This TCR beta chain was observed in a study of siplizumab effects on memory and regulatory T cells. Notes on the study in general: The alloresponse seemed to draw substantially on naive T cells, which appeared more diverse than memory cells. Significant reduction of alloreactive sequences traceable to unstimulated CD4+ memory cells was observed with siplizumab.

Turning to this clone: Its antigen is unknown.

Here immunoSEQ multiplex PCR was the method, and the copy in TCRdb shows in-frame clones only, minus some. In the table there are about 66,000 clones, around 96% of which are singletons. Germline lookup yields CDR1 LNHDA and CDR2 SQIVND (reference sequence). The CDR3 totals 13 residues. Deletions cut 2 bases from V and 1 base from J, with 4 bases between. The source of this sequence is a human donor in good health. The specimen was naive CD8+ T cells sorted from blood. The chain combines TRBV19 with TRBJ2-3; D call uncertain. The CDR3 sequence is CASSIQGTDTQYF. The CDR3 DNA reads as TGTGCCAGTAGTATACAAGGCACAGATACGCAGTATTTT.